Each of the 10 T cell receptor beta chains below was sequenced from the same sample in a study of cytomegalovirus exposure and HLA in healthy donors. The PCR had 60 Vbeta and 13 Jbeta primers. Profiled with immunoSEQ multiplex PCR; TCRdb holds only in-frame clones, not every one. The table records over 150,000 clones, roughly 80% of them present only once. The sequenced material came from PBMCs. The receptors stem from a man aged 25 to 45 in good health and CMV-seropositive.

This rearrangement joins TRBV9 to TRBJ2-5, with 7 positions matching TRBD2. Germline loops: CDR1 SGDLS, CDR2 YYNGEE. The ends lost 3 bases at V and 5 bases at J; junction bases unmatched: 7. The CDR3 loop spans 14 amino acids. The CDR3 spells CASSATGRTETQYF. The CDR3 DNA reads TGTGCCAGCAGCGCCACCGGGAGGACGGAGACCCAGTACTTC.

This CDR3 is CASSVGDRVAYEQYF. CDR3 DNA: TGTGCCAGCAGCGTTGGGGACAGGGTGGCCTACGAGCAGTACTTC. The chain employs TRBV9 and TRBJ2-7, with 9 bases fitting TRBD1. CDR1 is SGDLS, CDR2 YYNGEE, per germline. The CDR3 is made up of 15 amino acids. The trim removed 2 bases at V and 2 bases at J, leaving 5 bases unmatched.

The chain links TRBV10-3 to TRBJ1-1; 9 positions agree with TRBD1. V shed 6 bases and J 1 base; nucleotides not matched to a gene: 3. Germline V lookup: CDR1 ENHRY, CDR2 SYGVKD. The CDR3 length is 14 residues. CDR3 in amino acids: CAIRDRGANTEAFF. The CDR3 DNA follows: TGTGCCATCAGGGACAGGGGTGCGAACACTGAAGCTTTCTTT.

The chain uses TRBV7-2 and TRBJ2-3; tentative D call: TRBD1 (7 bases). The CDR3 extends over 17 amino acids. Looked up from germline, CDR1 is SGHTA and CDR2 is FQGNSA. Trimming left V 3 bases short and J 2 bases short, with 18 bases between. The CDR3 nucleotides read TGTGCCAGCAGCTTTAGGCCGCAGGGGGGCTACACAGATACGCAGTATTTT. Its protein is CASSFRPQGGYTDTQYF.

CDR3 coding DNA: TGTGCCAGCAGCCTCACATCTACTACGGCGAATGAGCAGTTCTTC. Protein: CASSLTSTTANEQFF. The rearrangement joins TRBV11-3 to TRBJ2-1; no clear D gene. V was shortened by 5 bases and J by 7 bases, with 18 bases between the two germline ends. This CDR3 has 15 amino acids. Germline CDR1 is SGHNT and CDR2 is YENEEA.

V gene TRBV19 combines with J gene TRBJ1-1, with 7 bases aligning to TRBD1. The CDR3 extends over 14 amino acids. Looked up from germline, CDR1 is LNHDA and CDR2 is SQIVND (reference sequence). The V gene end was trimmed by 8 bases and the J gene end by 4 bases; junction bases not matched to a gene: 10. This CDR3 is CASLTGAAATEAFF. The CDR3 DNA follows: TGTGCCAGTCTCACAGGGGCGGCCGCCACTGAAGCTTTCTTT.

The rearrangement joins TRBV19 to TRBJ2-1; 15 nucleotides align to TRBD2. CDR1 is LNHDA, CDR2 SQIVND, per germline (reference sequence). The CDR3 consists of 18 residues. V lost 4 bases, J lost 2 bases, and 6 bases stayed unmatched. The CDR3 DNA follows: TGTGCCAGTAGTACTCAGGGACTAGCGGGAGGAGCCTACAATGAGCAGTTCTTC. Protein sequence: CASSTQGLAGGAYNEQFF.

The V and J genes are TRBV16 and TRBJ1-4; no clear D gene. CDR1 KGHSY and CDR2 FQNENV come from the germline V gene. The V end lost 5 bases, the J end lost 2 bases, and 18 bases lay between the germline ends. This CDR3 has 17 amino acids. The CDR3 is CASSKDFPAPTNEKLFF. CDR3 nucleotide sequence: TGTGCCAGCAGCAAGGACTTTCCAGCCCCCACTAATGAAAAACTGTTTTTT. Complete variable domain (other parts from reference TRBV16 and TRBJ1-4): GEEVAQTPKHLVRGEGQKAKLYCAPIKGHSYVFWYQQVLKNEFKFLISFQNENVFDETGMPKERFSAKCLPNSPCSLEIQATKLEDSAVYFCASSKDFPAPTNEKLFFGSGTQLSVL.

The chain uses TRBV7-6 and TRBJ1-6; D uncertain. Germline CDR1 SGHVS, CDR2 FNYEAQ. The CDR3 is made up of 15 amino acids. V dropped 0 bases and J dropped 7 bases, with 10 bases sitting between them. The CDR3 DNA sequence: TGTGCCAGCAGCTTAGCGGAGAGGGCCAATTCACCCCTCCACTTT. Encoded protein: CASSLAERANSPLHF.

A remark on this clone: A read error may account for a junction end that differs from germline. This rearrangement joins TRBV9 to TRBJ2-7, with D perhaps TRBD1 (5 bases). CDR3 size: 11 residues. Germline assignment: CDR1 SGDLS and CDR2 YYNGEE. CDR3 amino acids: CASSVVGHPDF. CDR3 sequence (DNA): TGTGCCAGCAGCGTAGTTGGACACCCAGACTTC.